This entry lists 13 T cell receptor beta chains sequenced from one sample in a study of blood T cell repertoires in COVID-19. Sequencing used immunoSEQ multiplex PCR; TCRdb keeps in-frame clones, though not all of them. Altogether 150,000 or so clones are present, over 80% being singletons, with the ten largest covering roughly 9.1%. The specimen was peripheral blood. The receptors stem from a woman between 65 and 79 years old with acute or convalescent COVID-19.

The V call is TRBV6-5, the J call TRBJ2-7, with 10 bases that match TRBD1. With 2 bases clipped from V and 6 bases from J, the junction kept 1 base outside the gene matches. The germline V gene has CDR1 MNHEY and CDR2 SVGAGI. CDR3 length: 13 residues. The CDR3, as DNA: TGTGCCAGCAGTTACCGACAGGGGGCCGAGCAGTACTTC. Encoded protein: CASSYRQGAEQYF.

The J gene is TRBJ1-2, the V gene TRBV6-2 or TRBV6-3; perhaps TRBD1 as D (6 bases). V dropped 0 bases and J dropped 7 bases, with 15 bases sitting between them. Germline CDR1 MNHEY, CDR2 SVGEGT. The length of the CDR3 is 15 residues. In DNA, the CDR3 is TGTGCCAGCAGTTACTCGGACAGCTCCATAGGTGGCTACACCTTC. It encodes CASSYSDSSIGGYTF.

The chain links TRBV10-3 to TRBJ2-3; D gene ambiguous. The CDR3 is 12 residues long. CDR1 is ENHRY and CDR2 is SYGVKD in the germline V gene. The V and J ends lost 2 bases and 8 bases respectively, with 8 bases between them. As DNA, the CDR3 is TGTGCCATCAGTGAGACTGCGAGTACGCAGTATTTT. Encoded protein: CAISETASTQYF.

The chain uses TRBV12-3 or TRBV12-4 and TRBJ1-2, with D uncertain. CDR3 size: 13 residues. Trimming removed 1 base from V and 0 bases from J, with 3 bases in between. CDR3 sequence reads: CASSLGPNYGYTF. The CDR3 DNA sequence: TGTGCCAGCAGTTTAGGGCCTAACTATGGCTACACCTTC.

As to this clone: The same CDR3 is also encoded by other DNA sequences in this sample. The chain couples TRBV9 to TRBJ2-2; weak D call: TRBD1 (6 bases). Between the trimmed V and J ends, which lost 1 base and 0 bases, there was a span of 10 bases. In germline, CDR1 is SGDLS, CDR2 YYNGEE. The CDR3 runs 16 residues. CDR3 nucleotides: TGTGCCAGCAGCGTAAGGGGGACCACGAACACCGGGGAGCTGTTTTTT. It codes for CASSVRGTTNTGELFF.

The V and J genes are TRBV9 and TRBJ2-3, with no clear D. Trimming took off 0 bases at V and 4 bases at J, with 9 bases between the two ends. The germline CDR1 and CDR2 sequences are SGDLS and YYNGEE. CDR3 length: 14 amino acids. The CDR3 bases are TGTGCCAGCAGCGTAGGCGCGCCCCCAGATACGCAGTATTTT. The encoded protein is CASSVGAPPDTQYF. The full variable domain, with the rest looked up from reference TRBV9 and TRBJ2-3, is DSGVTQTPKHLITATGQRVTLRCSPRSGDLSVYWYQQSLDQGLQFLIQYYNGEERAKGNILERFSAQQFPDLHSELNLSSLELGDSALYFCASSVGAPPDTQYFGPGTRLTVL.

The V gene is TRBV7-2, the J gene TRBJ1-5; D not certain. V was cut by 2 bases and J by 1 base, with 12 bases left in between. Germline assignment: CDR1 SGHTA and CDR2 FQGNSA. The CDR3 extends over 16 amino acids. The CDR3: CASSLNGAVSNQPQHF. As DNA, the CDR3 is TGTGCCAGCAGCTTAAATGGAGCAGTCAGCAATCAGCCCCAGCATTTT.

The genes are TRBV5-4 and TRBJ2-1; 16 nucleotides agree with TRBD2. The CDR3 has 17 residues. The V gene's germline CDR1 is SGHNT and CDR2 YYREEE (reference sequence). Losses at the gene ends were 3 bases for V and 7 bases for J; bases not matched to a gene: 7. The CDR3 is CASSSGTSGRALNEQFF. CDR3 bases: TGTGCCAGCAGCTCCGGGACTAGCGGGAGGGCCCTAAATGAGCAGTTCTTC.

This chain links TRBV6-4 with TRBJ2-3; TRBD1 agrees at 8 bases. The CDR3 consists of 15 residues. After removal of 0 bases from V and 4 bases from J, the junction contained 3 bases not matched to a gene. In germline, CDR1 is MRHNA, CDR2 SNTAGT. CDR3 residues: CASSDSNRGADTQYF. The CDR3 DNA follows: TGTGCCAGCAGTGACTCGAACAGGGGGGCAGATACGCAGTATTTT.

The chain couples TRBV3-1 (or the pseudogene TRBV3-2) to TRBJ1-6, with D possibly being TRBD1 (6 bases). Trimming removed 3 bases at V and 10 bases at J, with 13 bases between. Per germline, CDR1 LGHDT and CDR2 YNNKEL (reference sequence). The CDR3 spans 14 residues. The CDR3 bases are TGTGCCAGCAGCCACGGCGCAGGGGACTCACCCCTCCACTTT. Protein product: CASSHGAGDSPLHF.

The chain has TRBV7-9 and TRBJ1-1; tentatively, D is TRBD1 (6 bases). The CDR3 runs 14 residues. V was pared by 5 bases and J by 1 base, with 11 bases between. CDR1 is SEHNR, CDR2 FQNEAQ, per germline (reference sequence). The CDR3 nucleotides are TGTGCCAGCAGCACCCGGACAGAGAACACTGAAGCTTTCTTT. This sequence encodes CASSTRTENTEAFF.

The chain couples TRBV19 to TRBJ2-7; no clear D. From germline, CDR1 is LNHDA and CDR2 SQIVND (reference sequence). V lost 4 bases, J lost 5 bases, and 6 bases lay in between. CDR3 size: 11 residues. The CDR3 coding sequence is TGTGCCAGTAGTAACATCGACGAGCAGTACTTC. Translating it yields CASSNIDEQYF. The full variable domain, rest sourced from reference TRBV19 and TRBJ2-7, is DGGITQSPKYLFRKEGQNVTLSCEQNLNHDAMYWYRQDPGQGLRLIYYSQIVNDFQKGDIAEGYSVSREKKESFPLTVTSAQKNPTAFYLCASSNIDEQYFGPGTRLTVT.

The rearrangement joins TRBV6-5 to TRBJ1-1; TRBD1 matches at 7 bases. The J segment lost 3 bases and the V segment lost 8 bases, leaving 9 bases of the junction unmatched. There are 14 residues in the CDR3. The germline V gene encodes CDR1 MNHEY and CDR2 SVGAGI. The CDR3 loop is CASRMGQHYTEAFF. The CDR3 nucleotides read TGTGCCAGCCGAATGGGACAGCACTACACTGAAGCTTTCTTT.